Given below is one TCR beta chain in context. Its antigen is unknown. Libraries for TCRalpha and TCRbeta carried sample barcodes and unique molecular identifiers via 5'RACE. TCRdb recomputed calls from the 5' RACE reads with MiXCR, one row per CDR3 protein. The repertoire holds 58,000 or so distinct CDR3 sequences, with around a quarter as singletons. CDR3 size: 15 residues. The V end was cut by 0 bases, the J end by 6 bases, with 15 bases between. Germline V gives CDR1 DFQATT, CDR2 SNEGSKA (reference sequence). The sample originates from a study of T-cell memory formation after mild COVID-19. Regarding the study as a whole: Within pre-infection memory, some responding clones were found, suggesting cross-reactive memory joined. Mostly located in CM and EM were contracting CD4+ clones, with contracting CD8+ clones located in EMRA.

V gene TRBV20-1 combines with J gene TRBJ2-4, with D tentatively TRBD1 (6 bases). This sequence originates from a man aged 18 to 30 who had mild COVID-19 (a few samples of this study predate the infection). Cell type and time point are not known. The specimen sequenced was PBMCs or a T cell subset sorted from them (not recorded which). The CDR3 sequence: CSARDLAGDGNIQYF. CDR3 coding DNA: TGCAGTGCTAGAGACCTAGCAGGGGATGGAAACATTCAGTACTTC.